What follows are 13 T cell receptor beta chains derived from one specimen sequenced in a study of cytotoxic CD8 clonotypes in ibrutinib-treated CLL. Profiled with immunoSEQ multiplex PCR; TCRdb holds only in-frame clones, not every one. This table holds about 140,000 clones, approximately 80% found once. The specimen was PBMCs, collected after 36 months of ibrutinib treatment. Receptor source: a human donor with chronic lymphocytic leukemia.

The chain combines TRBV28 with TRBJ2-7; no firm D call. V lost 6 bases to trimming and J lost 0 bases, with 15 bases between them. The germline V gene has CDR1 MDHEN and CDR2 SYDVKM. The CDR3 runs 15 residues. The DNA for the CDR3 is TGTGCCAGCAGCTTAGGACCTTTAAGCTCCTACGAGCAGTACTTC. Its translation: CASSLGPLSSYEQYF.

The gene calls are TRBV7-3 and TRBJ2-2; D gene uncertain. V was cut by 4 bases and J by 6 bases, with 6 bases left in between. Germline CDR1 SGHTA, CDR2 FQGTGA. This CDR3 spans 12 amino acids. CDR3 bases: TGTGCCAGCAGCTCGCCCCCCGGGGAGCTGTTTTTT. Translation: CASSSPPGELFF.

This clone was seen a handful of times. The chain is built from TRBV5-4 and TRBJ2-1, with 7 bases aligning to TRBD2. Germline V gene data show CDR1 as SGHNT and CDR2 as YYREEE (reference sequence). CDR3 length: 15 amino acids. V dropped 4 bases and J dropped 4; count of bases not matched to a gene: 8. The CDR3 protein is CASSARGGGYNEQFF. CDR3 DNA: TGTGCCAGCAGCGCCCGCGGGGGAGGGTACAATGAGCAGTTCTTC. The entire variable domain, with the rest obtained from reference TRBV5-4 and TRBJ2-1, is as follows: ETGVTQSPTHLIKTRGQQVTLRCSSQSGHNTVSWYQQALGQGPQFIFQYYREEENGRGNFPPRFSGLQFPNYSSELNVNALELDDSALYLCASSARGGGYNEQFFGPGTRLTVL.

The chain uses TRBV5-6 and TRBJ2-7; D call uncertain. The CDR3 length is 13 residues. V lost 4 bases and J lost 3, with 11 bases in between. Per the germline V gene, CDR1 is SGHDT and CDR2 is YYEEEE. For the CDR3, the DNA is TGTGCCAGCAGCCTAAGCGCGGTCTACGAGCAGTACTTC. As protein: CASSLSAVYEQYF.

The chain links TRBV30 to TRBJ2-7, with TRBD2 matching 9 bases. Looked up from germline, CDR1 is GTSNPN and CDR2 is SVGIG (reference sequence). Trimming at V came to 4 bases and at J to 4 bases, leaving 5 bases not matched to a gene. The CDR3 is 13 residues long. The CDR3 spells CAWKTSGSYEQYF. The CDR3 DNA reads TGTGCCTGGAAAACTAGCGGGTCTTACGAGCAGTACTTC.

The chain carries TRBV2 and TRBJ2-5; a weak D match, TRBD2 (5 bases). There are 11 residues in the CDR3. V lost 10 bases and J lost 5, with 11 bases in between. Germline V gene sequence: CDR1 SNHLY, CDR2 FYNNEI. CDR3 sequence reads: CATTRRETQYF. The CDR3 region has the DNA TGTGCCACCACGAGGAGGGAGACCCAGTACTTC.

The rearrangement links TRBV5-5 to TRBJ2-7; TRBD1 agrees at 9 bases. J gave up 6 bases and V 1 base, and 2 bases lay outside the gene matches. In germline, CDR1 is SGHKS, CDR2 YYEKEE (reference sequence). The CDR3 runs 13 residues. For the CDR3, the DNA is TGTGCCAGCAGCTTGCCGACAGGGGGCGAGCAGTACTTC. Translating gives CASSLPTGGEQYF.

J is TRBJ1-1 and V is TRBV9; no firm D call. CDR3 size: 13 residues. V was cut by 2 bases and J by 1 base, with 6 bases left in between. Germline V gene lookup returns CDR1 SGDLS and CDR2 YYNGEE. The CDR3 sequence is CASSVIGNTEAFF. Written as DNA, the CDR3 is TGTGCCAGCAGCGTCATTGGGAACACTGAAGCTTTCTTT.

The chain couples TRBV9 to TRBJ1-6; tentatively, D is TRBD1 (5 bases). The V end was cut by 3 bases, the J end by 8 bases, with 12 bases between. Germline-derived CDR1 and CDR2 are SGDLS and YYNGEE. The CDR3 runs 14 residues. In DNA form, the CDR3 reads TGTGCCAGCAGCGCGGGGGGTACGGATTCACCCCTCCACTTT. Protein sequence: CASSAGGTDSPLHF.

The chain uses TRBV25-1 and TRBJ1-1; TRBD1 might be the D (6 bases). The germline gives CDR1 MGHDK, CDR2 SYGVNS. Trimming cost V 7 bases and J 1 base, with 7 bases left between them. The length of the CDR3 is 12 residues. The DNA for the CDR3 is TGTGCCAGCAAAGGGGGGAACACTGAAGCTTTCTTT. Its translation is CASKGGNTEAFF.

The CDR3 sequence is CASSLVGLAGAKTQYF. The CDR3 DNA follows: TGTGCCAGCAGCTTGGTCGGACTAGCGGGAGCGAAGACCCAGTACTTC. The rearrangement links TRBV5-6 to TRBJ2-5, with 13 bases that match TRBD2. V trimming: 0 bases; J trimming: 6 bases; junction bases outside the gene matches: 5. The germline CDR1 and CDR2 sequences are SGHDT and YYEEEE. The CDR3 runs to 16 residues.

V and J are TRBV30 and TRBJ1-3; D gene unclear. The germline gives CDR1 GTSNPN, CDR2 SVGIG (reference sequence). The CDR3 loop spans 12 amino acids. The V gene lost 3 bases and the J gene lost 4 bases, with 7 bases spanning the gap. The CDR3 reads CAWRIGGNTIYF. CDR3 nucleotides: TGTGCCTGGAGGATAGGAGGAAACACCATATATTTT.

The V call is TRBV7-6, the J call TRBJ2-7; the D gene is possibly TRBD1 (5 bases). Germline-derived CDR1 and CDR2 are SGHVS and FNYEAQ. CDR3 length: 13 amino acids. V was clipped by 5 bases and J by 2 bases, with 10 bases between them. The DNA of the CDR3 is TGTGCCAGCAGCGTCGACAGCACCTACGAGCAGTACTTC. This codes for CASSVDSTYEQYF.